The 28 T cell receptor beta chains given below trace back to one sample, sequenced in a study of shared clonotypes between healthy human individuals. TCRdb's table, derived via immunoSEQ multiplex PCR, lists solely in-frame clones and lacks some. The sample has over 700,000 clones; roughly 72% are singletons. The sequenced sample was memory CD4+ T cells sorted from blood. Subset described: CD45RA-negative fraction. These receptors were collected from a woman aged 25 to 39 in good health.

On this clone: The same CDR3 can be traced to other DNA sequences in this sample. For the CDR3, the DNA is TGTGCCAGCAGCTTAGGTCGGGGGAACACTGAAGCTTTCTTT. Residues: CASSLGRGNTEAFF. This chain connects TRBV11-3 to TRBJ1-1; D is unclear. V was shortened by 1 base and J by 1 base, with 7 bases between the two germline ends. Germline values: CDR1 SGHNT, CDR2 YENEEA. The CDR3 has 14 residues.

The J gene is TRBJ2-5, the V gene TRBV4-2; weak D call: TRBD2 (5 bases). The germline CDR1 and CDR2 sequences are LGHNA and YNFKEQ. V was trimmed by 5 bases and J by 5 bases, leaving 21 bases between them. CDR3 size: 16 residues. Here the CDR3 DNA reads TGTGCCAGCAGCTTGCGTGGCGGGCAGCGCTCGGAGACCCAGTACTTC. Protein product: CASSLRGGQRSETQYF.

The CDR3 nucleotides read TGTGCCATCAGTGAGTCGCAGGGCCAAGAGACCCAGTACTTC. This translates into CAISESQGQETQYF. The genes are TRBV10-3 and TRBJ2-5; D might be TRBD1 (5 bases). V lost 0 bases, J lost 1 base, and 6 bases lay in between. Germline V gene sequence: CDR1 ENHRY, CDR2 SYGVKD. This CDR3 has 14 amino acids.

The chain uses TRBV5-6 and TRBJ1-2, with D perhaps matching TRBD1 (5 bases). The CDR3 has 13 amino acids. Germline V gene data show CDR1 as SGHDT and CDR2 as YYEEEE. V was pared by 1 base and J by 2 bases, with 6 bases between. CDR3 amino acids: CASSLSGNYGYTF. CDR3 sequence (DNA): TGTGCCAGCAGCTTGTCAGGGAACTATGGCTACACCTTC.

In the case of this clone: Other DNA sequences of this sample code for an identical CDR3. The J gene is TRBJ2-7, the V gene TRBV28; D call uncertain. Germline V gene lookup returns CDR1 MDHEN and CDR2 SYDVKM. Trimming cost V 7 bases and J 4 bases, with 5 bases left between them. The CDR3 is made up of 10 amino acids. The CDR3 protein is CASTTYEQYF. CDR3 bases: TGTGCCAGCACGACTTACGAGCAGTACTTC.

This chain uses TRBV15 with TRBJ1-4; D remains unclear. The CDR3 is 16 amino acids. Trimming shortened V by 2 bases and J by 4 bases, and 14 bases separated the two germline ends. Germline V gene data show CDR1 as LNHNV and CDR2 as YYDKDF (reference sequence). Here the CDR3 reads CATSRPIQAGNEKLFF. CDR3 coding DNA: TGTGCCACCAGCAGACCGATCCAGGCGGGTAATGAAAAACTGTTTTTT.

The chain uses TRBV6-6 and TRBJ1-5, with 8 bases matching TRBD1. The V segment lost 11 bases and the J segment 5 bases; nucleotides outside the gene matches: 8. Looked up from germline, CDR1 is MNHNY and CDR2 is SVGAGI (reference sequence). This CDR3 has 13 residues. CDR3: CAAQTGVDQPQHF. Written as DNA, the CDR3 is TGTGCCGCCCAGACAGGGGTGGATCAGCCCCAGCATTTT.

CDR3 residues: CAISMMDLQNEQFF. The CDR3, as DNA: TGTGCCATCAGCATGATGGACTTACAAAATGAGCAGTTCTTC. V gene TRBV10-3 combines with J gene TRBJ2-1, with D possibly being TRBD2 (5 bases). This CDR3 has 14 amino acids. Per germline, CDR1 ENHRY and CDR2 SYGVKD. V was trimmed by 6 bases and J by 7 bases, leaving 16 bases between them.

V usage is TRBV28 and J usage is TRBJ2-7; the D gene is possibly TRBD1 (6 bases). The V gene lost 4 bases and the J gene lost 1 base, with 14 bases spanning the gap. CDR3 length: 15 amino acids. Germline CDR1 MDHEN, CDR2 SYDVKM. The CDR3 region is CASSWPTGLSYEQYF. In nucleotides, the CDR3 is TGTGCCAGCAGTTGGCCGACAGGCCTATCCTACGAGCAGTACTTC.

V is TRBV5-1 and J is TRBJ2-5, with D hard to call. Germline lookup yields CDR1 SGHRS and CDR2 YFSETQ. Between the trimmed V and J ends, which lost 6 bases and 1 base, there was a span of 13 bases. There are 14 residues in the CDR3. In DNA, the CDR3 is TGCGCCAGCAAATCGGGCACTTTCCAAGAGACCCAGTACTTC. Protein sequence: CASKSGTFQETQYF.

Notes on this clone: A much larger clone lies a single base off, so this may be a read error. The sample contains more than one DNA sequence encoding this CDR3. The V call is TRBV2, the J call TRBJ2-6, with TRBD1 identical over 7 bases. V trimming: 6 bases; J trimming: 2 bases; junction bases outside the gene matches: 1. The CDR3 totals 14 residues. Germline CDR1 and CDR2: SNHLY and FYNNEI. The CDR3 sequence: CASSTGAGANVLTF. CDR3 sequence (DNA): TGTGCCAGCAGCACAGGGGCTGGGGCCAACGTCCTGACTTTC.

The V gene is TRBV10-1, the J gene TRBJ2-7, with 7 bases fitting TRBD1. Unmatched junction bases numbered 9, after V lost 5 bases and J lost 2 bases. From germline, CDR1 is WNHNN and CDR2 SYGVQD (reference sequence). The CDR3 sequence is 15 residues long. CDR3 region: CASSSTGLPPYEQYF. The CDR3, as DNA: TGCGCCAGCAGTTCGACAGGGCTGCCTCCCTACGAGCAGTACTTC.

This clone came up many times. This chain joins TRBV25-1 and TRBJ2-1, with 9 bases aligning to TRBD2. CDR3 length equals 15 residues. Germline V CDR1 and CDR2: MGHDK, SYGVNS. Trimming removed 6 bases from V and 6 bases from J; junction bases left unmatched: 9. CDR3 loop: CASSWGLAGLNEQFF. The CDR3 DNA is TGTGCCAGCAGCTGGGGGCTAGCGGGGCTCAATGAGCAGTTCTTC.

V is TRBV6-5 and J is TRBJ1-4, with 8 bases that match TRBD1. The CDR3 length is 12 residues. Germline-derived CDR1 and CDR2 are MNHEY and SVGAGI. V dropped 5 bases and J dropped 10; count of bases not matched to a gene: 3. The CDR3, as DNA: TGTGCCAGCAGTCGGGACAGGTTAAAACTGTTTTTT. Residues: CASSRDRLKLFF.

A note on this clone: The same CDR3 arises from other DNA sequences in this sample as well. The J gene is TRBJ1-2, the V gene TRBV6-6; D may be TRBD1 (6 bases). This CDR3 has 13 amino acids. Germline V gene sequence: CDR1 MNHNY, CDR2 SVGAGI (reference sequence). V was cut by 6 bases and J by 4 bases, with 12 bases left in between. The CDR3: CASSSTGPYGYTF. CDR3 nucleotides: TGTGCCAGCAGCTCGACAGGCCCCTATGGCTACACCTTC.

CDR3 loop: CASLRRDGSYEQYF. The CDR3 DNA reads as TGTGCCAGCCTCCGTCGGGACGGTTCCTACGAGCAGTACTTC. This chain links TRBV6-4 with TRBJ2-7, with D tentatively TRBD1 or TRBD2 (5 bases each). Germline V gene lookup returns CDR1 MRHNA and CDR2 SNTAGT. There are 14 residues in the CDR3. Trimming cost V 8 bases and J 1 base, with 15 bases left between them.

This clone was detected only a few times. The rearrangement uses TRBV2 and TRBJ2-5; D gene unclear. CDR1 and CDR2 from the germline V gene are SNHLY and FYNNEI. CDR3 length: 11 residues. V lost 2 bases to trimming and J lost 5 bases, with 3 bases between them. This CDR3 reads CASSEHETQYF. The CDR3 region has the DNA TGTGCCAGCAGTGAACACGAGACCCAGTACTTC.

The chain is built from TRBV6-5 and TRBJ2-1, with D uncertain. Looked up from germline, CDR1 is MNHEY and CDR2 is SVGAGI. The CDR3 length is 15 residues. V lost 7 bases and J lost 2, with 15 bases in between. In DNA, the CDR3 is TGTGCCAGCAAAAAATGGGCTGTAACCTACAATGAGCAGTTCTTC. Translated: CASKKWAVTYNEQFF.

The gene calls are TRBV4-1 and TRBJ2-1; no clear D. V was clipped by 4 bases and J by 3 bases, with 22 bases between them. CDR3 length: 18 residues. Per germline, CDR1 MGHRA and CDR2 YSYEKL. The CDR3 is CASSPQSFRDANYNEQFF. The CDR3 DNA sequence: TGCGCCAGCAGCCCTCAAAGTTTCCGAGACGCCAACTACAATGAGCAGTTCTTC.

The chain uses TRBV19 and TRBJ2-7; 10 nucleotides line up with TRBD1. The J segment lost 5 bases and the V segment lost 1 base, leaving 5 bases of the junction unmatched. This CDR3 has 15 residues. The germline V gene encodes CDR1 LNHDA and CDR2 SQIVND (reference sequence). The CDR3 loop reads CASSIGGTGAHEQYF. CDR3 nucleotides: TGTGCCAGTAGTATAGGTGGGACAGGGGCCCACGAGCAGTACTTC.

On this clone itself: The same CDR3 also results from other DNA sequences found in this sample. V and J are TRBV5-1 and TRBJ1-5; D remains unclear. Trimming pared 4 bases from V and 1 base from J, leaving 15 bases between. Germline-derived CDR1 and CDR2 are SGHRS and YFSETQ. The CDR3 spans 16 residues. CDR3 region: CASSLSGSYSNQPQHF. DNA for the CDR3: TGCGCCAGCAGCCTCTCCGGGTCTTACAGCAATCAGCCCCAGCATTTT.

V gene TRBV4-1 combines with J gene TRBJ2-7; 10 bases line up with TRBD2. The V segment lost 2 bases and the J segment 2 bases; nucleotides outside the gene matches: 3. The CDR3 spans 15 residues. Germline lookup yields CDR1 MGHRA and CDR2 YSYEKL. For the CDR3, the DNA is TGCGCCAGCAGCCAACTAGCGGGAGTCCCCTACGAGCAGTACTTC. This sequence encodes CASSQLAGVPYEQYF.

This rearrangement joins TRBV19 to TRBJ2-6; possible D gene TRBD1, 5 bases. Germline V gives CDR1 LNHDA, CDR2 SQIVND (reference sequence). V lost 7 bases, J lost 0 bases, and 10 bases lay in between. The CDR3 spans 15 residues. CDR3 residues: CASTGLLSGANVLTF. CDR3 bases: TGTGCCAGTACAGGGTTACTCTCTGGGGCCAACGTCCTGACTTTC.

The chain has TRBV28 and TRBJ1-1; D unresolved. The ends were cut back, 11 bases at V and 1 base at J, with 8 bases in the middle. Germline lookup yields CDR1 MDHEN and CDR2 SYDVKM. The CDR3 is made up of 11 amino acids. The CDR3 nucleotides read TGTGCCCATCGAGGGAACACTGAAGCTTTCTTT. This gives the protein CAHRGNTEAFF.

This clone was recorded only once. The chain employs TRBV6-4 and TRBJ2-5, with 13 bases lining up with TRBD2. The CDR3 has 19 residues. V dropped 0 bases and J dropped 5; count of bases not matched to a gene: 12. Germline V gene lookup returns CDR1 MRHNA and CDR2 SNTAGT. Here the CDR3 reads CASSDSPLLTSGREETQYF. CDR3 coding DNA: TGTGCCAGCAGTGACTCCCCACTATTAACTAGCGGGAGGGAGGAGACCCAGTACTTC.

V is TRBV28 and J is TRBJ1-2; possible D gene TRBD1, 6 bases. This CDR3 region has 16 residues. Trimming pared 8 bases from V and 6 bases from J, leaving 25 bases between. The V gene's germline CDR1 is MDHEN and CDR2 SYDVKM. CDR3 sequence reads: CASLPWQGLRVNGYTF. In nucleotides, the CDR3 is TGTGCCAGCCTCCCCTGGCAGGGGCTCCGGGTGAATGGCTACACCTTC.

The chain couples TRBV6-6 to TRBJ1-5, with D perhaps TRBD1 (6 bases). V was pared by 9 bases and J by 2 bases, with 17 bases between. The length of the CDR3 is 15 residues. Per germline, CDR1 MNHNY and CDR2 SVGAGI (reference sequence). CDR3 amino acids: CASTGGGVGNQPQHF. As DNA, the CDR3 is TGTGCCAGTACAGGAGGGGGTGTGGGCAATCAGCCCCAGCATTTT.

The rearrangement joins TRBV5-1 to TRBJ1-3; no definite D call. Trimming took off 0 bases at V and 3 bases at J, with 7 bases between the two ends. Germline V gives CDR1 SGHRS, CDR2 YFSETQ. This CDR3 comprises 14 residues. The CDR3 region has the DNA TGCGCCAGCAGCTTGGCGGACGGTGGAAACACCATATATTTT. Translation: CASSLADGGNTIYF.